The next 26 T cell receptor beta chains were all read from a single sample in a study of T cell repertoires in cytomegalovirus infection. TCRdb fed the reads into MiXCR, producing one record per CDR3 protein. The sample has some 240,000 distinct CDR3 sequences; about a sixth are singletons. The specimen sequenced was CD8+ T cells from PBMCs. Receptors were obtained from a human donor in good health (CMV status not recorded). Some clones in this sample may be carry-over from other donors' samples.

This rearrangement joins TRBV12-3 or TRBV12-4 to TRBJ2-1; D is undetermined. The CDR3 runs 12 residues. V lost 5 bases and J 3 bases, leaving 5 bases between the germline ends. CDR3 protein: CASSPHYNEQFF. The CDR3 DNA is TGTGCCAGCAGTCCTCACTACAATGAGCAGTTCTTC.

This clonotype was seen at least ten times. The chain recombines TRBV28 with TRBJ2-7, with D maybe TRBD2 (5 bases). Trimming took 5 bases from V and 7 from J, leaving 15 bases between them. The length of the CDR3 is 13 residues. Germline loops: CDR1 MDHEN, CDR2 SYDVKM. The CDR3 DNA reads TGTGCCAGCAGTCTCATAAACGGAGGAGAGCAGTACTTC. This sequence encodes CASSLINGGEQYF.

The chain couples TRBV5-4 to TRBJ2-5; perhaps TRBD1 as D (6 bases). Trimming took off 4 bases at V and 4 bases at J, with 17 bases between the two ends. There are 15 residues in the CDR3. Germline lookup yields CDR1 SGHNT and CDR2 YYREEE (reference sequence). The CDR3 nucleotides read TGTGCCAGCAGCCCGTTCAGGGGATTCGGAGAGACCCAGTACTTC. Translation: CASSPFRGFGETQYF.

The CDR3 DNA reads TGCGCCAGCAGCCAAGATCGCGTTGGAGGGGGCAAAAACATTCAGTACTTC. This gives the protein CASSQDRVGGGKNIQYF. V is TRBV4-3 and J is TRBJ2-4, with D tentatively TRBD1 or TRBD2 (6 bases each). Germline CDR1 LGHNA, CDR2 YSLEER. V shed 0 bases and J shed 3 bases, with 15 bases lying between them. The CDR3 length is 17 residues.

This clonotype came up many times. This sequence joins TRBV7-9 and TRBJ2-6; the D is unclear. The V gene lost 4 bases and the J gene lost 4 bases, with 14 bases spanning the gap. Germline CDR1 and CDR2: SEHNR and FQNEAQ (reference sequence). The CDR3 spans 16 residues. The CDR3 DNA reads TGTGCCAGCAGCTCCACTAAGGGTATAGGGGCCAACGTCCTGACTTTC. Encoded protein: CASSSTKGIGANVLTF.

This clonotype was found many times. J is TRBJ1-1 and V is TRBV7-8; D may be TRBD1 (5 bases). This CDR3 has 16 amino acids. Germline V gene sequence: CDR1 SGHVS, CDR2 FQNEAQ. The germline V and J ends were trimmed by 1 base and 4 bases, with 16 bases remaining between them. The CDR3 DNA is TGTGCCAGCAGCTTAGAACAGGAGACATGGGGCACTGAAGCTTTCTTT. This codes for CASSLEQETWGTEAFF.

This clonotype turned up a few times. The chain recombines TRBV7-9 with TRBJ1-1; the D is unclear. Trimming took 6 bases from V and 2 from J, leaving 10 bases between them. Germline CDR1 reads SEHNR; CDR2 reads FQNEAQ (reference sequence). CDR3 length: 13 residues. CDR3 in amino acids: CASSFPINTEAFF. The CDR3 bases are TGTGCCAGCAGTTTCCCCATAAACACTGAAGCTTTCTTT.

V and J are TRBV7-8 and TRBJ2-1; maybe TRBD2 (6 bases). Trimming shortened V by 1 base and J by 9 bases, and 10 bases separated the two germline ends. The length of the CDR3 is 13 residues. Germline V CDR1 and CDR2: SGHVS, FQNEAQ. DNA for the CDR3: TGTGCCAGCAGCTTAGGTGGTAGCGGTGAGCAGTTCTTC. Protein sequence: CASSLGGSGEQFF.

This clonotype was observed many times. The CDR3 region has the DNA TGTGCCAGCAGCTTAGAGCGGACGGGGAACACTGAAGCTTTCTTT. Translated: CASSLERTGNTEAFF. The chain carries TRBV7-2 and TRBJ1-1; no clear D gene. V gave up 1 base and J gave up 1 base, with 10 bases separating them. The CDR3 length is 15 residues. Germline CDR1 SGHTA, CDR2 FQGNSA.

There are a few counts of this clonotype. The chain links TRBV20-1 to TRBJ1-5, with 7 bases matching TRBD1. CDR3 length: 14 residues. Per the germline V gene, CDR1 is DFQATT and CDR2 is SNEGSKA (reference sequence). After removal of 5 bases from V and 5 bases from J, the junction contained 9 bases not matched to a gene. The CDR3 sequence is CSASPTGPDQPQHF. The CDR3 coding sequence is TGCAGTGCTTCGCCGACAGGGCCCGATCAGCCCCAGCATTTT.

This clonotype turned up a few times. The chain is built from TRBV5-8 and TRBJ2-7, with D possibly TRBD2 on 5 matching bases. The CDR3 length is 15 residues. Trimming stripped 0 bases from V and 5 bases from J, with 15 bases between. The germline V gene has CDR1 SGHTS and CDR2 YDEGEE. CDR3: CASSLGGRRWDEQYF. For the CDR3, the DNA is TGTGCCAGCAGCTTGGGAGGGCGCAGGTGGGACGAGCAGTACTTC.

The V call is TRBV6-2 or TRBV6-3, the J call TRBJ2-2; 11 bases align to TRBD2. Germline CDR1 MNHEY, CDR2 SVGEGT. V shed 6 bases and J 1 base; nucleotides not matched to a gene: 7. The CDR3 loop spans 17 amino acids. The CDR3 is CASSLAGGPLNTGELFF. The CDR3 DNA is TGTGCCAGCAGCTTAGCGGGGGGGCCTTTGAACACCGGGGAGCTGTTTTTT.

With respect to this clonotype: Compared with germline, one end of the junction differs, possibly owing to a read error. The rearrangement uses TRBV5-1 and TRBJ2-7, with 8 bases identical to TRBD1. The CDR3 has 13 residues. Germline V lookup: CDR1 SGHRS, CDR2 YFSETQ. DNA of the CDR3: TGCACCAGCAGCTTGCAGGGGGCCAGCGAGCAGTACTTC. Protein: CTSSLQGASEQYF.

The chain recombines TRBV28 with TRBJ1-6; possibly TRBD1 for D (5 bases). The length of the CDR3 is 15 residues. The ends were cut back, 6 bases at V and 1 base at J, with 10 bases in the middle. From germline, CDR1 is MDHEN and CDR2 SYDVKM. CDR3 residues: CASRWGGSYNSPLHF. The CDR3 nucleotides read TGTGCCAGCAGGTGGGGGGGGTCCTATAATTCACCCCTCCACTTT. Complete variable domain (other parts from reference TRBV28 and TRBJ1-6): DVKVTQSSRYLVKRTGEKVFLECVQDMDHENMFWYRQDPGLGLRLIYFSYDVKMKEKGDIPEGYSVSREKKERFSLILESASTNQTSMYLCASRWGGSYNSPLHFGNGTRLTVT.

The chain combines TRBV27 with TRBJ2-4, with 8 bases aligning to TRBD2. V shed 4 bases, J shed 0 bases, and the junction held 8 bases outside the gene matches. Germline CDR1 reads MNHEY; CDR2 reads SMNVEV (reference sequence). CDR3 size: 17 residues. CDR3 amino acids: CASSSLLSGEAKNIQYF. CDR3 coding DNA: TGTGCCAGCAGTTCTCTTCTTAGCGGGGAAGCCAAAAACATTCAGTACTTC.

This clonotype was seen a few times. This sequence joins TRBV28 and TRBJ1-2, with D unclear. Germline lookup yields CDR1 MDHEN and CDR2 SYDVKM. The CDR3 runs 14 residues. V was trimmed by 7 bases and J by 3 bases, leaving 15 bases between them. The CDR3 DNA sequence: TGTGCCAGCAACCTCTCCCCGGAGGACTATGGCTACACCTTC. Translating it yields CASNLSPEDYGYTF.

The gene calls are TRBV15 and TRBJ1-4; TRBD1 might be the D (6 bases). Germline CDR1 and CDR2: LNHNV and YYDKDF (reference sequence). This CDR3 has 15 amino acids. V lost 4 bases and J 8 bases, leaving 17 bases between the germline ends. DNA of the CDR3: TGTGCCACCAGCAAGGGACAAGACGGAACAGAAAAACTGTTTTTT. As protein: CATSKGQDGTEKLFF.

This clonotype was recorded many times. The V and J genes are TRBV27 and TRBJ2-1; D remains unclear. CDR1 is MNHEY and CDR2 is SMNVEV in the germline V gene (reference sequence). V was trimmed by 4 bases and J by 4 bases, leaving 14 bases between them. This CDR3 comprises 15 residues. CDR3 nucleotide sequence: TGTGCCAGCAGTTATATCAGCAGGATGTACAATGAGCAGTTCTTC. It encodes CASSYISRMYNEQFF.

At least ten counts were recorded for this clonotype. The chain carries TRBV7-9 and TRBJ1-1; D gene uncertain. CDR1 is SEHNR, CDR2 FQNEAQ, per germline (reference sequence). CDR3 size: 16 residues. Trimming pared 5 bases from V and 1 base from J, leaving 17 bases between. CDR3 sequence reads: CASSHSSRTGNTEAFF. The DNA for the CDR3 is TGTGCCAGCAGCCACTCCTCGCGCACGGGGAACACTGAAGCTTTCTTT.

Ten or more counts support this clonotype. The CDR3 here is CASSLYSPDYNEQFF. The CDR3 nucleotides read TGTGCCAGCAGTTTATATAGCCCCGACTACAATGAGCAGTTCTTC. The genes are TRBV12-3 or TRBV12-4 and TRBJ2-1; D gene unclear. CDR3 length equals 15 residues. With 2 bases removed from V and 3 bases from J, the gap between germline ends came to 11 bases.

The V call is TRBV13, the J call TRBJ2-5; either TRBD1 or TRBD2 may fit D (5 bases each). This CDR3 has 15 amino acids. The germline V gene encodes CDR1 PRHDT and CDR2 FYEKMQ (reference sequence). Deletions cut 7 bases from V and 4 bases from J, with 19 bases between. CDR3 DNA: TGTGCCAGCACCACACTAGGGGATGGAGGAGAGACCCAGTACTTC. Its protein product is CASTTLGDGGETQYF.

This clonotype was recorded many times. The chain uses TRBV7-8 and TRBJ1-1, with D maybe TRBD1 (6 bases). This CDR3 contains 13 residues. Trimming shortened V by 3 bases and J by 7 bases, and 12 bases separated the two germline ends. Germline-derived CDR1 and CDR2 are SGHVS and FQNEAQ. The CDR3 DNA is TGTGCCAGCAGCTTTGCAGGGGACCGTGAAGCTTTCTTT. This codes for CASSFAGDREAFF.

This chain links TRBV20-1 with TRBJ1-1; 10 nucleotides agree with TRBD1. V trimming: 0 bases; J trimming: 0 bases; junction bases outside the gene matches: 7. The CDR3 extends over 17 amino acids. CDR1 is DFQATT, CDR2 SNEGSKA, per germline (reference sequence). CDR3 bases: TGCAGTGCTAGAGATTACTTGGGACAGGGGATGAACACTGAAGCTTTCTTT. This gives the protein CSARDYLGQGMNTEAFF.

This clonotype was counted ten times or more. The rearrangement joins TRBV27 to TRBJ2-3; D may be TRBD1 (5 bases). The CDR3 has 15 amino acids. Deletions cut 3 bases from V and 5 bases from J, with 15 bases between. Germline CDR1 reads MNHEY; CDR2 reads SMNVEV (reference sequence). The CDR3 region is CASSFMSTAIDTQYF. In nucleotides, the CDR3 is TGTGCCAGCAGTTTTATGTCGACAGCCATAGATACGCAGTATTTT.

This rearrangement joins TRBV7-9 to TRBJ1-5; D might be TRBD1 (6 bases). Looked up from germline, CDR1 is SEHNR and CDR2 is FQNEAQ (reference sequence). The CDR3 runs to 13 residues. Trimming removed 6 bases from V and 5 bases from J, with 11 bases in between. The CDR3 protein is CASREEGDQPQHF. The CDR3 DNA is TGTGCCAGCAGGGAGGAGGGGGATCAGCCCCAGCATTTT.

This clonotype was seen many times. The genes are TRBV7-9 and TRBJ2-1; the D is unclear. Germline-derived CDR1 and CDR2 are SEHNR and FQNEAQ (reference sequence). The CDR3 sequence is 14 residues long. The V end lost 2 bases, the J end lost 2 bases, and 7 bases lay between the germline ends. The CDR3 sequence is CASSLTSTYNEQFF. Here the CDR3 DNA reads TGTGCCAGCAGCTTAACGTCCACCTACAATGAGCAGTTCTTC.